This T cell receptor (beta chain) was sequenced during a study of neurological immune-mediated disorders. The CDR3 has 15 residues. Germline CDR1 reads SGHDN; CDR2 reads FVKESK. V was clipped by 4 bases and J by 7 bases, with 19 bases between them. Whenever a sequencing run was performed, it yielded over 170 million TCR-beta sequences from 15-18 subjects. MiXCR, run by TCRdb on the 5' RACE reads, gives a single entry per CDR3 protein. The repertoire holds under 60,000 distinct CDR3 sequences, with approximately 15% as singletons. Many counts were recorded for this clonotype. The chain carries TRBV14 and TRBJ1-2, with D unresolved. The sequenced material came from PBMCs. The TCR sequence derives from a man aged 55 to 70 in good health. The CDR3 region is CASSPHTTGLSGYTF. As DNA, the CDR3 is TGTGCCAGCAGCCCCCACACGACCGGTCTAAGTGGCTACACCTTC.